The 26 T cell receptor beta chains reported below all come from one sample, sequenced in a study of blood T cell repertoires in COVID-19 (dated by TCRdb to about 2020). The library was generated by the immunoSEQ multiplex PCR assay. As stored in TCRdb, this immuneACCESS dataset retains in-frame rearrangements with V and J assigned. A fraction of the clones does not appear; measured against another copy, unresolved V genes explain less than half of the discrepancy, and the remainder lacks a known reason. The sample table holds approximately 300,000 clones, of which roughly nine tenths were seen once. Of the sample, around 2.5% falls within the top ten clones. Sequencing used PBMCs or T cells enriched from blood (not recorded which). Receptors originate from a man aged 55-75 years who had recovered from COVID-19.

V is TRBV7-2 and J is TRBJ2-7; D remains unclear. V was pared by 6 bases and J by 2 bases, with 5 bases between. This CDR3 spans 11 amino acids. CDR1 SGHTA and CDR2 FQGNSA come from the germline V gene. This CDR3 is CASRLTYEQYF. CDR3 bases: TGTGCCAGCAGGCTAACCTACGAGCAGTACTTC.

This clone was counted once. The rearrangement links TRBV7-9 to TRBJ1-2; TRBD1 matches 7 bases. The CDR3 loop spans 16 amino acids. CDR1 is SEHNR and CDR2 is FQNEAQ in the germline V gene (reference sequence). V lost 5 bases and J lost 0; bases outside the gene matches: 9. The CDR3 DNA is TGTGCCAGCAGCCCAGGGACAGAAAGATCTAACTATGGCTACACCTTC. Encoded protein: CASSPGTERSNYGYTF.

The genes are TRBV6-5 and TRBJ1-1, with 7 nucleotides matching TRBD1. CDR3 length: 12 amino acids. Losses at the gene ends were 8 bases for V and 9 bases for J; bases not matched to a gene: 9. Looked up from germline, CDR1 is MNHEY and CDR2 is SVGAGI. The CDR3 sequence is CASGRGAIQAFF. The CDR3 bases are TGTGCCAGCGGCAGGGGGGCTATTCAAGCTTTCTTT.

The chain recombines TRBV7-8 with TRBJ1-2; D is ambiguous. Germline loops: CDR1 SGHVS, CDR2 FQNEAQ. This CDR3 contains 15 residues. Between the trimmed V and J ends, which lost 5 bases and 7 bases, there was a span of 20 bases. The CDR3 nucleotides are TGTGCCAGCAGCCCCGACCGCCAGCGCGGTTTTGGCTACACCTTC. This sequence encodes CASSPDRQRGFGYTF.

This chain links TRBV30 with TRBJ1-5; possible D gene TRBD1, 5 bases. Germline V gene data show CDR1 as GTSNPN and CDR2 as SVGIG (reference sequence). V shed 0 bases and J shed 10 bases, with 16 bases lying between them. This CDR3 region has 14 residues. This CDR3 reads CAWSVGALLIPQHF. DNA of the CDR3: TGTGCCTGGAGTGTAGGGGCCCTCCTTATACCCCAGCATTTT. Supplemented by reference TRBV30 and TRBJ1-5, the full variable domain reads SQTIHQWPATLVQPVGSPLSLECTVEGTSNPNLYWYRQAAGRGLQLLFYSVGIGQISSEVPQNLSASRPQDRQFILSSKKLLLSDSGFYLCAWSVGALLIPQHFGDGTRLSIL.

V is TRBV2 and J is TRBJ2-7; 8 bases are shared with TRBD1. The germline V gene encodes CDR1 SNHLY and CDR2 FYNNEI. The CDR3 totals 12 residues. The V gene end was trimmed by 6 bases and the J gene end by 6 bases; junction bases not matched to a gene: 4. This CDR3 is CASRADRAEQYF. The CDR3 region has the DNA TGTGCCAGCAGAGCGGACAGGGCCGAGCAGTACTTC.

This chain's CDR3 is CASSQGQANTGELFF. Written as DNA, the CDR3 is TGCGCCAGCAGCCAAGGACAGGCTAACACCGGGGAGCTGTTTTTT. The V call is TRBV4-1, the J call TRBJ2-2; D possibly corresponds to TRBD1 (6 bases). The V gene lost 1 base and the J gene lost 2 bases, with 8 bases spanning the gap. The V gene's germline CDR1 is MGHRA and CDR2 YSYEKL. The CDR3 is made up of 15 amino acids.

The chain has TRBV10-3 and TRBJ1-3; D may be TRBD1 (6 bases). The CDR3 runs to 14 residues. The ends were cut back, 4 bases at V and 1 base at J, with 8 bases in the middle. CDR1 is ENHRY and CDR2 is SYGVKD in the germline V gene. Here the CDR3 reads CAISVGGSGNTIYF. CDR3 coding DNA: TGTGCCATCAGTGTAGGGGGATCTGGAAACACCATATATTTT.

The chain has TRBV2 and TRBJ2-7; 14 nucleotides align to TRBD2. Unmatched junction bases numbered 17, after V lost 5 bases and J lost 2 bases. This CDR3 region has 20 residues. The germline V gene encodes CDR1 SNHLY and CDR2 FYNNEI. The CDR3 nucleotides are TGTGCCAGCAGTTTTCGTCGGACTAGCGGGGGGACTGACATAACCTACGAGCAGTACTTC. Its protein is CASSFRRTSGGTDITYEQYF.

The chain links TRBV19 to TRBJ1-2, with 7 bases identical to TRBD1. Germline-derived CDR1 and CDR2 are LNHDA and SQIVND (reference sequence). V was clipped by 3 bases and J by 5 bases; unmatched bases: 9. The CDR3 loop spans 15 amino acids. The CDR3 loop is CASSIPLETGYGYTF. The CDR3 bases are TGTGCCAGTAGTATCCCCCTTGAGACAGGGTATGGCTACACCTTC.

The gene calls are TRBV9 and TRBJ2-2, with 9 positions matching TRBD2. Germline V CDR1 and CDR2: SGDLS, YYNGEE. The junction had 0 bases not matched to a gene; V was cut back by 1 base and J by 5 bases. The CDR3 totals 14 residues. CDR3 amino acids: CASSVLAGTGELFF. CDR3 sequence (DNA): TGTGCCAGCAGCGTACTAGCGGGGACCGGGGAGCTGTTTTTT.

The chain carries TRBV9 and TRBJ1-4; D not resolved. Germline V gives CDR1 SGDLS, CDR2 YYNGEE. The ends were cut back, 4 bases at V and 8 bases at J, with 15 bases in the middle. The CDR3 is made up of 14 amino acids. The CDR3 is CASSLGRGREKLFF. CDR3 sequence (DNA): TGTGCCAGCAGCTTAGGACGGGGTCGAGAAAAACTGTTTTTT.

The chain carries TRBV5-1 and TRBJ1-5; D is unresolved. The germline V gene has CDR1 SGHRS and CDR2 YFSETQ. Trimming stripped 0 bases from V and 5 bases from J, with 6 bases between. The CDR3 consists of 13 residues. The CDR3 bases are TGCGCCAGCAGCTTGGCGGTGGATCAGCCCCAGCATTTT. It translates to CASSLAVDQPQHF. The complete variable domain, with remaining parts taken from reference TRBV5-1 and TRBJ1-5, reads KAGVTQTPRYLIKTRGQQVTLSCSPISGHRSVSWYQQTPGQGLQFLFEYFSETQRNKGNFPGRFSGRQFSNSRSEMNVSTLELGDSALYLCASSLAVDQPQHFGDGTRLSIL.

The chain couples TRBV27 to TRBJ2-1; 10 nucleotides match TRBD1. Germline values: CDR1 MNHEY, CDR2 SMNVEV (reference sequence). Trimming took 3 bases from V and 4 from J; bases not matched to a gene: 0. This CDR3 comprises 14 residues. CDR3 sequence reads: CASSLDRGYNEQFF. The CDR3 DNA sequence: TGTGCCAGCAGTTTGGACAGGGGGTACAATGAGCAGTTCTTC.

This sequence joins TRBV6-5 and TRBJ1-6; no definite D call. With 7 bases removed from V and 5 bases from J, the gap between germline ends came to 9 bases. The CDR3 covers 13 residues. Looked up from germline, CDR1 is MNHEY and CDR2 is SVGAGI. CDR3 sequence (DNA): TGTGCCAGCAAAGCGGAGAATAATTCACCCCTCCACTTT. Its protein product is CASKAENNSPLHF.

The J gene is TRBJ1-1, the V gene TRBV18; 10 bases align to TRBD1. Germline CDR1 reads KGHSH; CDR2 reads LQKENI. CDR3 length: 12 residues. V lost 4 bases to trimming and J lost 10 bases; unmatched junction nucleotides: 3. The CDR3 DNA follows: TGTGCCAGCTCACGGACAGGGGGGTTAGCTTTCTTT. It encodes CASSRTGGLAFF.

V gene TRBV7-2 combines with J gene TRBJ2-1; 7 bases line up with TRBD1. This CDR3 region has 14 residues. Germline CDR1 SGHTA, CDR2 FQGNSA. Losses at the gene ends were 5 bases for V and 6 bases for J; bases not matched to a gene: 7. Written as DNA, the CDR3 is TGTGCCAGCAGCACAACGACAGGGCTCAATGAGCAGTTCTTC. Translation gives CASSTTTGLNEQFF.

The V call is TRBV7-2, the J call TRBJ1-3; weak D call: TRBD1 (5 bases). The CDR3 length is 15 residues. Trimming left V 4 bases short and J 1 base short, with 11 bases between. Germline CDR1 SGHTA, CDR2 FQGNSA. CDR3 bases: TGTGCCAGCAGCTCACAGACAGCTTCTGGAAACACCATATATTTT. Translating it yields CASSSQTASGNTIYF.

V and J are TRBV7-2 and TRBJ2-5, with D possibly matching TRBD2 (7 bases). The CDR3 is 15 amino acids. The V end lost 1 base, the J end lost 4 bases, and 13 bases lay between the germline ends. Germline V gene data show CDR1 as SGHTA and CDR2 as FQGNSA. The CDR3 sequence is CASSLVAGAGETQYF. CDR3 in DNA: TGTGCCAGCAGCTTAGTTGCGGGGGCGGGAGAGACCCAGTACTTC.

The J gene is TRBJ1-4, the V gene TRBV27, with 8 nucleotides matching TRBD1. CDR1 is MNHEY and CDR2 is SMNVEV in the germline V gene (reference sequence). This CDR3 has 14 residues. V was pared by 6 bases and J by 6 bases, with 6 bases of the junction left unmatched. The CDR3 is CASSRQGFDEKLFF. In DNA, the CDR3 is TGTGCCAGCAGCAGACAGGGGTTTGATGAAAAACTGTTTTTT.

The genes are TRBV18 and TRBJ1-6, with 7 bases fitting TRBD1. The CDR3 runs to 15 residues. Trimming removed 10 bases from V and 5 bases from J; junction bases left unmatched: 11. From germline, CDR1 is KGHSH and CDR2 LQKENI. The CDR3 bases are TGTGCCACCAGGGGGGACGGTATAAATAATTCACCCCTCCACTTT. It is translated as CATRGDGINNSPLHF.

This chain uses TRBV7-8 with TRBJ2-1; 14 bases match TRBD2. Germline V lookup: CDR1 SGHVS, CDR2 FQNEAQ. The CDR3 length is 17 residues. V gave up 3 bases and J gave up 5 bases; unmatched junction bases: 6. The CDR3 nucleotides read TGTGCCAGCAGCTTCACCGGGACTAGCGGGAGAAACAATGAGCAGTTCTTC. Protein sequence: CASSFTGTSGRNNEQFF.

This rearrangement joins TRBV5-4 to TRBJ1-1, with D unclear. The CDR3 sequence is 13 residues long. Germline CDR1 and CDR2: SGHNT and YYREEE (reference sequence). V was shortened by 2 bases and J by 5 bases, with 10 bases between the two germline ends. The CDR3 region has the DNA TGTGCCAGCAGCTTAGCTCCCGGGACTGAAGCTTTCTTT. Translated: CASSLAPGTEAFF.

The chain recombines TRBV29-1 with TRBJ2-3; 9 bases are a match to TRBD2. V shed 6 bases and J 2 bases; nucleotides not matched to a gene: 6. The CDR3 consists of 14 residues. Looked up from germline, CDR1 is SQVTM and CDR2 is ANQGSEA. CDR3 residues: CSVARLADTDTQYF. The CDR3 DNA reads TGCAGCGTAGCAAGACTAGCGGACACAGATACGCAGTATTTT.

The chain has TRBV2 and TRBJ2-2, with 10 positions matching TRBD2. This CDR3 is built from 14 residues. The ends lost 6 bases at V and 6 bases at J; junction bases unmatched: 4. Germline-derived CDR1 and CDR2 are SNHLY and FYNNEI. CDR3 nucleotide sequence: TGTGCCAGCAGACCTGGACTAGCGGCCGGGGAGCTGTTTTTT. This codes for CASRPGLAAGELFF.

The V call is TRBV29-1, the J call TRBJ1-5, with 8 bases identical to TRBD1. Germline V CDR1 and CDR2: SQVTM, ANQGSEA. Germline trimming cut 7 bases from V and 3 bases from J; bases unmatched to any gene: 5. The CDR3 length is 13 residues. The CDR3 reads CSAQTGVNQPQHF. The CDR3 DNA reads TGCAGCGCCCAGACAGGGGTCAATCAGCCCCAGCATTTT.